This T cell receptor (beta chain) was captured by sequencing in a study of control samples from healthy donors and cancer patients. Trimming cost V 3 bases and J 7 bases, with 14 bases left between them. CDR3 length: 13 residues. Germline CDR1 and CDR2: SGHRS and YFSETQ. Sequencing used immunoSEQ multiplex PCR; TCRdb keeps in-frame clones, though not all of them. Of roughly 59,000 clones listed, 92% are singletons. The gene calls are TRBV5-1 and TRBJ2-7; a weak D match, TRBD2 (6 bases). The clonotype comes from a man aged 40-49 years with colorectal cancer. The sequencing input was PBMCs. The CDR3 loop is CASSWTTAGEQYF. The CDR3 DNA reads TGCGCCAGCAGCTGGACCACGGCGGGGGAGCAGTACTTC. Full variable domain (rest looked up from reference TRBV5-1 and TRBJ2-7): KAGVTQTPRYLIKTRGQQVTLSCSPISGHRSVSWYQQTPGQGLQFLFEYFSETQRNKGNFPGRFSGRQFSNSRSEMNVSTLELGDSALYLCASSWTTAGEQYFGPGTRLTVT.